These T cell receptor beta chains were read from a single sample in a study of control samples from healthy donors and cancer patients. Assay used: immunoSEQ multiplex PCR; TCRdb lists only in-frame clones, some missing. The data show roughly 120,000 clones, with roughly 91% seen just once and about 2.5% held by the top ten. The sequencing input was blood. The source is a woman in her seventies in good health. Both conserved end residues are part of each CDR3. D genes are given only for firm matches. Size is stated for part of the rows, as once, few or many counts, or as a class when the clone is expanded.

TRBV7-9	14	TRBJ2-5	once	NA	CASSPWTVQETQYF	TGTGCCAGCAGCCCATGGACAGTTCAAGAGACCCAGTACTTC
TRBV7-3	15	TRBJ1-4	NA	NA	CASSATGTASEKLFF	TGTGCCAGCAGCGCGACCGGGACTGCCTCTGAAAAACTGTTTTTT
TRBV5-1	17	TRBJ2-6	NA	TRBD1	CASSDRAYSSGANVLTF	TGCGCCAGCAGTGACAGGGCCTATTCCTCTGGGGCCAACGTCCTGACTTTC
TRBV6-5	14	TRBJ2-5	NA	TRBD1	CASSSTGGLETQYF	TGTGCCAGCAGTTCCACAGGGGGGCTCGAGACCCAGTACTTC
TRBV12-5	15	TRBJ1-6	NA	NA	CASGPTPSLNSPLHF	TGTGCTAGTGGCCCAACTCCGTCGTTAAATTCACCCCTCCACTTT
TRBV23-1	15	TRBJ1-4	once	TRBD1	CASGFTGGTNEKLFF	TGCGCCAGCGGATTCACAGGGGGAACTAATGAAAAACTGTTTTTT
TRBV27	15	TRBJ2-7	NA	NA	CASSLRHPLSYEQYF	TGTGCCAGCAGTTTACGACATCCTCTTTCCTACGAGCAGTACTTC
TRBV11-3	13	TRBJ2-7	NA	NA	CASSLVGPSEQYF	TGTGCCAGCAGCTTAGTGGGACCCTCCGAGCAGTACTTC
TRBV6-5	13	TRBJ2-7	NA	NA	CASSYSSPPKPIF	TGTGCCAGCAGTTACTCCAGCCCGCCCAAGCCAATCTTC
TRBV7-9	15	TRBJ1-1	NA	NA	CASNERTALNTEAFF	TGTGCCAGCAACGAGAGGACAGCCTTGAACACTGAAGCTTTCTTT
TRBV10-3	14	TRBJ1-3	few	NA	CAISESEDSDTIYF	TGTGCCATCAGTGAGTCCGAAGACTCGGACACCATATATTTT
TRBV5-1	14	TRBJ2-2	NA	NA	CASSFAGGPGELFF	TGCGCCAGCAGCTTCGCTGGGGGACCCGGGGAGCTGTTTTTT
TRBV19	13	TRBJ1-4	few	NA	CASLGGNREKLFF	TGTGCCAGTCTGGGCGGAAACCGTGAAAAACTGTTTTTT
TRBV14	15	TRBJ2-7	NA	TRBD1	CASSQGDRGTYEQYF	TGTGCCAGCAGCCAAGGGGACAGGGGGACCTACGAGCAGTACTTC
TRBV20-1	14	TRBJ1-5	NA	NA	CSASVPGWSQPQHF	TGCAGTGCTAGTGTCCCAGGATGGAGTCAGCCCCAGCATTTT
TRBV6-2/TRBV6-3	16	TRBJ2-1	NA	TRBD1	CASSYSKRQGENEQFF	TGTGCCAGCAGTTACTCGAAACGACAGGGGGAAAATGAGCAGTTCTTC
TRBV19	16	TRBJ1-2	NA	NA	CASTNMGTSLNYGYTF	TGTGCCAGTACCAATATGGGGACAAGCCTTAACTATGGCTACACCTTC
TRBV12-5	20	TRBJ1-4	NA	TRBD1	CASGLVLSPRTGTTNEKLFF	TGTGCTAGTGGTTTGGTCCTATCCCCCCGGACAGGGACAACTAATGAAAAACTGTTTTTT
TRBV11-3	14	TRBJ2-5	NA	NA	CASSLGAGGETQYF	TGTGCCAGCAGCTTAGGTGCAGGGGGGGAGACCCAGTACTTC
TRBV14	16	TRBJ2-7	NA	NA	CASSPSIWGDIDEQYF	TGTGCCAGCAGCCCGAGTATTTGGGGGGATATCGACGAGCAGTACTTC
TRBV19	14	TRBJ2-2	NA	NA	CASRLTANTGELFF	TGTGCCAGTAGACTGACAGCGAACACCGGGGAGCTGTTTTTT
TRBV4-3	17	TRBJ2-7	NA	NA	CASSQGVALGDTYEQYF	TGCGCCAGCAGCCAAGGTGTGGCCCTAGGCGACACCTACGAGCAGTACTTC